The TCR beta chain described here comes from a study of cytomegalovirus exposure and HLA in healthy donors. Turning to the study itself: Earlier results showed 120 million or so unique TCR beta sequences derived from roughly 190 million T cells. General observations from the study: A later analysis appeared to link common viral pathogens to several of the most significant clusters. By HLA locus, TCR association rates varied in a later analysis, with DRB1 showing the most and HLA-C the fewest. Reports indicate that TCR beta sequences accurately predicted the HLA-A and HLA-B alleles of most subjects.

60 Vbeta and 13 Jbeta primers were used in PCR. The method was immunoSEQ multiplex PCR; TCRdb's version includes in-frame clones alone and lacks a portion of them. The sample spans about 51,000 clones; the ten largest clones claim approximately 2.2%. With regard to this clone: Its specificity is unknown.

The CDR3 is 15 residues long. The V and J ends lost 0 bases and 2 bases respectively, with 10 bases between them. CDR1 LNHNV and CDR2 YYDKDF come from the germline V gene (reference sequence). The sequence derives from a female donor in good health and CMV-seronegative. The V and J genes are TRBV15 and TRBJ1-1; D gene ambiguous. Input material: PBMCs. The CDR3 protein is CATSRDVAINTEAFF. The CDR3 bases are TGTGCCACCAGCAGAGATGTTGCGATCAACACTGAAGCTTTCTTT.